This TCR beta chain was found in a study of molecular identifiers for immune sequencing clone quantification. Study observations and caveats: The study found clones above 20 RNA copies held over 98% of effector molecules and under 1% in naive cells.

Libraries of naive CD8 T cells were made from about 19,000 to 1,100,000 sorted cells. They used 10%, 30% or 50% RNA. Note on this clonotype: Its antigen is currently unknown.

CDR1 is WSHSY, CDR2 SAAADI, per germline. The V gene end was trimmed by 0 bases and the J gene end by 2 bases; junction bases not matched to a gene: 8. The CDR3 contains 17 residues. TCRdb ran MiXCR on the PCR reads and lists one entry per CDR3 protein. The data contain roughly 300,000 distinct CDR3 sequences, about a quarter of them singletons. The receptor's source is a human donor in good health. Some libraries in this study had Jurkat cell RNA spiked in. The rearrangement links TRBV10-2 to TRBJ2-5; the match to TRBD2 covers 8 bases. Source material: naive CD8+ T cells from blood, with Jurkat cell RNA spiked in. The subset denotes: FACS-sorted CD8+CD4-CCR7+CD45RA+ naive T cells. CDR3 in amino acids: CASSESRSGGLQETQYF. The DNA of the CDR3 is TGCGCCAGCAGTGAGTCGCGGTCGGGGGGGCTTCAAGAGACCCAGTACTTC.